The count of the clone carrying this TCR beta chain is one. Sequencing used immunoSEQ multiplex PCR; TCRdb keeps in-frame clones, though not all of them. This sample has 150,000 to 180,000 clones, with approximately 94% found just once. The data derive from a study of control samples from healthy donors and cancer patients. The ends lost 3 bases at V and 2 bases at J; junction bases unmatched: 13. Germline values: CDR1 SGHDT, CDR2 YYEEEE. This CDR3 region has 17 residues. The clonotype comes from a man between 35 and 55 years old in good health. The source material was blood. V is TRBV5-6 and J is TRBJ1-2; TRBD1 matches 7 bases. CDR3 loop: CASSWLTGEGANYGYTF. CDR3 DNA: TGTGCCAGCAGCTGGCTAACAGGGGAGGGGGCCAACTATGGCTACACCTTC. The full variable domain, with the rest looked up from reference TRBV5-6 and TRBJ1-2, is DAGVTQSPTHLIKTRGQQVTLRCSPKSGHDTVSWYQQALGQGPQFIFQYYEEEERQRGNFPDRFSGHQFPNYSSELNVNALLLGDSALYLCASSWLTGEGANYGYTFGSGTRLTVV.